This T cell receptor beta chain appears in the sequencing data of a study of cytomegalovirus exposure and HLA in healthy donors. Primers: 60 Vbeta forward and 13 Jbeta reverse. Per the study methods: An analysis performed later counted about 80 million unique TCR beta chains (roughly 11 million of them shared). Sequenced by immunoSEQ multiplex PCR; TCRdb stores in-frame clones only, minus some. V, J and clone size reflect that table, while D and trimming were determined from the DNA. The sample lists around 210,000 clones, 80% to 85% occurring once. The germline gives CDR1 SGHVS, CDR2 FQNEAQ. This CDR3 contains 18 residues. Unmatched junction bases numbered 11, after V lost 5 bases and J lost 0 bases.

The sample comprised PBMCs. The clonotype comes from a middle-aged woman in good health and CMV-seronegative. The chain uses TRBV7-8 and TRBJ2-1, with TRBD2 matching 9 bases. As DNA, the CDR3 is TGTGCCAGCAGCCAATTTCTAGCGGGATGGAGCTCCTACAATGAGCAGTTCTTC. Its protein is CASSQFLAGWSSYNEQFF.